This record concerns one T cell receptor beta chain sequence. Its antigen is unknown. Germline V gives CDR1 SEHNR, CDR2 FQNEAQ (reference sequence). This CDR3 region has 15 residues. V lost 5 bases, J lost 7 bases, and 9 bases stayed unmatched. Sequenced by immunoSEQ multiplex PCR; TCRdb stores in-frame clones only, minus some. The data show approximately 7,900 clones, 93% seen once. The data were obtained in a study of graft-versus-host responses after intestinal transplantation. Study in general: Each recipient received a multivisceral, liver-intestinal, or isolated intestinal graft. Once they had received anti-thymocyte globulin induction, all recipients took tacrolimus and steroids for about three years. General study results and limits: Patients with graft-donor T cell macrochimerism had high graft-versus-host to host-versus-graft clonal ratios in allografts.

This clonotype was sampled from a human patient who received an intestinal transplant, so some T cells may come from the graft donor. The chain has TRBV7-9 and TRBJ2-2, with 8 bases identical to TRBD1. Sequences were derived from PBMCs, sampled 11 days after intestinal transplantation. CDR3 sequence (DNA): TGTGCCAGCAGCCAGTATCGGACAGGGAACGGGGAGCTGTTTTTT. Translation gives CASSQYRTGNGELFF. Complete variable domain (other parts from reference TRBV7-9 and TRBJ2-2): DTGVSQNPRHKITKRGQNVTFRCDPISEHNRLYWYRQTLGQGPEFLTYFQNEAQLEKSRLLSDRFSAERPKGSFSTLEIQRTEQGDSAMYLCASSQYRTGNGELFFGEGSRLTVL.